This T cell receptor (beta chain) was recorded in a study of cytomegalovirus exposure and HLA in healthy donors. Study conclusions and caveats: Reported findings show TCR beta sequences accurately forecast HLA-A and HLA-B alleles in most subjects. By a later analysis, the bulk of CMV-associated TCR beta chains appeared HLA-restricted. The classifier, whose performance was assessed in both the original and validation cohorts, reportedly diagnosed cytomegalovirus status with high specificity and sensitivity. Researchers catalogued approximately 170 TCR beta chains as cytomegalovirus-associated.

With respect to this clone: Its antigen is still unknown.

PCR was performed using 60 Vbeta and 13 Jbeta primers. Profiled with immunoSEQ multiplex PCR; TCRdb holds only in-frame clones, not every one. Altogether over 70,000 clones are present, 67% being singletons, with the ten largest covering 2.1%. CDR1 and CDR2 (germline): SGHTA, FQGTGA. This CDR3 spans 14 amino acids. Trimming removed 4 bases from V and 1 base from J, with 10 bases in between. What was sequenced was PBMCs. The origin of this receptor is a man aged 30 to 39 in good health and CMV-seronegative. This rearrangement joins TRBV7-3 to TRBJ1-1, with D tentatively TRBD1 (6 bases). CDR3 in amino acids: CASSSPGENTEAFF. The CDR3 nucleotides are TGTGCCAGCAGCTCCCCAGGGGAGAACACTGAAGCTTTCTTT.